This T cell receptor beta chain is drawn from a study of neoadjuvant anti-PD-1 for oral cavity cancer. The wider study: Patients mostly received three to four biweekly nivolumab doses at 3 mg/kg before surgery.

Germline V gives CDR1 SQVTM, CDR2 ANQGSEA. The V gene lost 5 bases and the J gene lost 2 bases, with 6 bases spanning the gap. The CDR3 contains 11 residues. Time point specified: after neoadjuvant nivolumab, at surgical resection. Comment on this clone: What it binds is not known.

Blood libraries mostly used 400 to 500 ng genomic DNA, six replicates each. Sequenced by immunoSEQ multiplex PCR; TCRdb stores in-frame clones only, minus some. The sample gives about 8,400 clones, under 80% of which show up once; 2.9% is in the top ten. Overall study results and limits: TCR analyses covered only a few patients per response group. After neoadjuvant nivolumab, PBMC T cell clonality was significantly higher in non-responders than responders.

The chain has TRBV29-1 and TRBJ2-5; D unclear. Sequencing was performed on PBMCs, taken after nivolumab (anti-PD-1) treatment. This receptor was taken from a person aged 40 to 85 with oral cavity squamous cell carcinoma. CDR3 coding DNA: TGCAGCGTTAGGAGACAAGAGACCCAGTACTTC. Translating gives CSVRRQETQYF.